This TCR beta chain was documented in a study of PD-1 blockade in classical Hodgkin lymphoma. This clone turned up a few times. Antigen: not known. The time point was: cycle 4 day 1 (C4D1), after around six weeks of nivolumab. All patients relapsed after autologous stem cell transplantation, and brentuximab vedotin exposure varied. Magnetic depletion of unwanted cells isolated CD4+ T cells from thawed PBMCs. Best responses were complete response, partial response or progressive disease. This CDR3 has 13 amino acids. Germline values: CDR1 KGHSH, CDR2 LQKENI. Trimming cost V 3 bases and J 0 bases, with 5 bases left between them. Overall study findings and caveats: Diminished baseline TCR diversity has been reported in newly diagnosed patients relative to healthy donors. Prior therapy or disease activity may underlie the repertoire differences, whose causes remain undefined. Exclusion was the outcome for patients who began nivolumab under 1 year after ASCT.

Clones were read by immunoSEQ multiplex PCR, and TCRdb kept only the in-frame ones, dropping some. The sample has fewer than 15,000 clones, roughly 83% seen once. The sample here was CD4+ T cells from blood, taken before the fourth cycle of nivolumab. This receptor was obtained from a human donor with classical Hodgkin lymphoma. The chain is built from TRBV18 and TRBJ1-1; D is uncertain. The CDR3 reads CASSPGMNTEAFF. CDR3 bases: TGTGCCAGCTCACCTGGGATGAACACTGAAGCTTTCTTT.